A single sample gave rise to the 10 T cell receptor beta chains below, sequenced in a study of radiation and T cells in renal cell carcinoma. Time point described: blood 2 weeks post-SBRT. The treatment: 15 Gy SBRT to primary tumor, nephrectomy 4 weeks later. Generated by immunoSEQ multiplex PCR, the TCRdb table keeps only in-frame clones and is missing some. The table lists about 130,000 clones, around 82% of them singletons. The material sequenced was blood, taken from a patient whose treatment included radiotherapy and nephrectomy. The receptors shown here come from a man aged 45 to 65 with renal cell carcinoma.

The chain recombines TRBV6-1 with TRBJ2-1; 11 nucleotides line up with TRBD2. V was clipped by 2 bases and J by 7 bases; unmatched bases: 7. From germline, CDR1 is MNHNS and CDR2 SASEGT. The CDR3 runs 16 residues. The CDR3 here is CASSEWTSGLQNEQFF. CDR3 nucleotide sequence: TGTGCCAGCAGTGAATGGACTAGCGGGCTCCAAAATGAGCAGTTCTTC.

The chain employs TRBV19 and TRBJ2-3, with D possibly being TRBD1 (6 bases). Germline V gene lookup returns CDR1 LNHDA and CDR2 SQIVND (reference sequence). The CDR3 spans 16 residues. The V end lost 6 bases, the J end lost 5 bases, and 21 bases lay between the germline ends. The CDR3 coding sequence is TGTGCCAGTAGGGATCTAAGGGGGAGCTTTGTAGATACGCAGTATTTT. Protein product: CASRDLRGSFVDTQYF.

This clone came up once. The gene calls are TRBV27 and TRBJ1-4; 9 bases line up with TRBD1. Germline-derived CDR1 and CDR2 are MNHEY and SMNVEV (reference sequence). CDR3 length equals 14 residues. After removal of 5 bases from V and 4 bases from J, the junction contained 2 bases not matched to a gene. CDR3 coding DNA: TGTGCCAGCAGTCACAGGGGGCTTAATGAAAAACTGTTTTTT. Its translation is CASSHRGLNEKLFF.

The CDR3 DNA reads TGTGCCAGCCAGCGGGAGGGAGGCGAGCAGTACTTC. It encodes CASQREGGEQYF. The chain is built from TRBV27 and TRBJ2-7; 10 bases agree with TRBD2. The germline gives CDR1 MNHEY, CDR2 SMNVEV (reference sequence). The CDR3 totals 12 residues. The ends lost 8 bases at V and 6 bases at J; junction bases unmatched: 4.

The chain recombines TRBV6-1 with TRBJ1-1; no firm D call. The V end was cut by 6 bases, the J end by 5 bases, with 19 bases between. Germline CDR1 is MNHNS and CDR2 is SASEGT. The CDR3 is 15 amino acids. CDR3 region: CASSFLRELNTEAFF. The CDR3, as DNA: TGTGCCAGCAGCTTCCTGAGGGAACTCAATACTGAAGCTTTCTTT.

The rearrangement links TRBV4-2 to TRBJ1-4; the D gene is possibly TRBD1 (5 bases). V shed 1 base and J shed 2 bases, with 11 bases lying between them. The CDR3 covers 16 residues. Per the germline V gene, CDR1 is LGHNA and CDR2 is YNFKEQ. The CDR3 is CASSQARGGTNEKLFF. CDR3 DNA: TGTGCCAGCAGCCAAGCGAGGGGAGGCACTAATGAAAAACTGTTTTTT.

The chain joins TRBV5-4 to TRBJ2-1; TRBD2 agrees at 8 bases. The CDR3 consists of 15 residues. Germline values: CDR1 SGHNT, CDR2 YYREEE (reference sequence). V lost 2 bases, J lost 3 bases, and 4 bases stayed unmatched. The CDR3 region has the DNA TGTGCCAGCAGCTTTACTAGCGGAATCTACAATGAGCAGTTCTTC. Encoded protein: CASSFTSGIYNEQFF.

A note on this clone: This sample also contains other DNA sequences that code for the same CDR3. The chain recombines TRBV27 with TRBJ2-6; 7 bases align to TRBD1. V trimming: 5 bases; J trimming: 4 bases; junction bases outside the gene matches: 8. The CDR3 has 16 residues. Per the germline V gene, CDR1 is MNHEY and CDR2 is SMNVEV (reference sequence). CDR3 region: CASSLDRASGANVLTF. The CDR3 DNA reads TGTGCCAGCAGTCTTGACAGGGCCTCCGGGGCCAACGTCCTGACTTTC.

The V gene is TRBV7-9, the J gene TRBJ2-7, with D possibly matching TRBD2 (6 bases). This CDR3 contains 14 residues. Deletions cut 6 bases from V and 7 bases from J, with 19 bases between. Germline V gene data show CDR1 as SEHNR and CDR2 as FQNEAQ (reference sequence). The chain's CDR3 is CASRNSGITGEQYF. In DNA form, the CDR3 reads TGTGCCAGCAGGAATAGCGGTATTACGGGGGAGCAGTACTTC. The whole variable domain, filled in from reference TRBV7-9 and TRBJ2-7, reads DTGVSQNPRHKITKRGQNVTFRCDPISEHNRLYWYRQTLGQGPEFLTYFQNEAQLEKSRLLSDRFSAERPKGSFSTLEIQRTEQGDSAMYLCASRNSGITGEQYFGPGTRLTVT.

Here the CDR3 DNA reads TGTGCCAGCAGTGGACCCAGGGCCCCCCTCCACTTT. This encodes CASSGPRAPLHF. The chain joins TRBV6-5 to TRBJ1-6, with a weak D call TRBD1 (5 bases). The CDR3 loop spans 12 amino acids. Trimming shortened V by 5 bases and J by 13 bases, and 12 bases separated the two germline ends. CDR1 and CDR2 (germline): MNHEY, SVGAGI.